This TCR beta chain was recorded in a study of graft-versus-host responses after intestinal transplantation. Study-level background: Among the recipients, transplants were multivisceral, liver-intestinal, or isolated intestinal. Every one of the recipients received anti-thymocyte globulin induction and afterwards took tacrolimus and steroids for 3 to 4 years.

TCRdb keeps only in-frame clones here, not all; method: immunoSEQ multiplex PCR. The data hold around 38,000 clones, with around 83% observed a single time. Study-level findings and limits: Allografts of patients with graft-donor T cell macrochimerism showed high graft-versus-host to host-versus-graft clone ratios.

To note about this clone: The antigen is unknown.

The germline V and J ends were trimmed by 1 base and 1 base, with 7 bases remaining between them. Germline-derived CDR1 and CDR2 are LNHDA and SQIVND (reference sequence). This CDR3 has 14 residues. The sample was PBMCs, taken less than 1,400 days after transplant. This clonotype was sampled from a human patient who received an intestinal transplant, so some T cells may come from the graft donor. The chain has TRBV19 and TRBJ1-1; D uncertain. CDR3 in amino acids: CASSIVGANTEAFF. The CDR3 DNA sequence: TGTGCCAGTAGTATAGTGGGCGCGAACACTGAAGCTTTCTTT.